This passage covers 16 T cell receptor beta chains from one sample sequenced in a study of T cell repertoires in cytomegalovirus infection. TCRdb called the reads again in MiXCR, with one record for every CDR3 protein. The table records hundreds of thousands of distinct CDR3 sequences, 40% to 50% of them present only once. Their antigens remain unidentified. The sequences come from cultured PBMCs, collected from culture after CMV antigen stimulation. Receptor source: a human donor in good health (CMV status not recorded). Some clones in this sample may be carry-over from other donors' samples.

In its sample, this clonotype was seen once. This chain connects TRBV20-1 to TRBJ1-5; 10 nucleotides line up with TRBD1. The CDR3 contains 18 residues. V trimming: 6 bases; J trimming: 0 bases; junction bases outside the gene matches: 14. In germline, CDR1 is DFQATT, CDR2 SNEGSKA (reference sequence). The CDR3 is CSAGGTGATLNSNQPQHF. The CDR3 nucleotides read TGCAGTGCAGGTGGGACAGGGGCCACCCTGAATAGCAATCAGCCCCAGCATTTT.

V gene TRBV20-1 combines with J gene TRBJ2-3; 10 nucleotides match TRBD1. The trim removed 5 bases at V and 3 bases at J, leaving 8 bases unmatched. The CDR3 is 15 amino acids. Germline V CDR1 and CDR2: DFQATT, SNEGSKA (reference sequence). The CDR3 loop reads CSASMTGGPTDTQYF. The CDR3 DNA is TGCAGTGCTTCGATGACAGGGGGCCCTACAGATACGCAGTATTTT.

The gene calls are TRBV6-5 and TRBJ1-6; D call uncertain. V was pared by 4 bases and J by 9 bases, with 13 bases between. Germline CDR1 and CDR2: MNHEY and SVGAGI. The CDR3 spans 14 residues. This CDR3 is CASSSGPRSSPLHF. The CDR3 nucleotides are TGTGCCAGCAGTTCCGGACCGCGCAGTTCACCCCTCCACTTT.

This chain uses TRBV7-6 with TRBJ2-1; TRBD1 matches at 8 bases. This CDR3 comprises 14 residues. Germline V gives CDR1 SGHVS, CDR2 FNYEAQ. The ends lost 5 bases at V and 5 bases at J; junction bases unmatched: 5. CDR3 in amino acids: CASSALTGDNEQFF. Here the CDR3 DNA reads TGTGCCAGCAGCGCCCTGACAGGGGACAATGAGCAGTTCTTC.

This clonotype came up a few times. This chain connects TRBV12-3 or TRBV12-4 to TRBJ1-2; no clear D gene. The CDR3 runs to 14 residues. Trimming pared 4 bases from V and 4 bases from J, leaving 13 bases between. This CDR3 is CASSYGSSGYGYTF. The CDR3 DNA follows: TGTGCCAGCAGTTATGGCAGCTCAGGCTATGGCTACACCTTC.

In this sample, this clonotype turned up a few times. The chain carries TRBV7-2 and TRBJ2-2; TRBD2 is a possible D gene (6 bases). V was pared by 5 bases and J by 3 bases, with 13 bases between. Germline-derived CDR1 and CDR2 are SGHTA and FQGNSA. This CDR3 is built from 15 residues. The DNA for the CDR3 is TGTGCCAGCAGCAAAGGGGACTTCTACACCGGGGAGCTGTTTTTT. Translation gives CASSKGDFYTGELFF.

The chain is built from TRBV7-9 and TRBJ2-2; 7 nucleotides match TRBD1. The length of the CDR3 is 15 residues. The germline V gene has CDR1 SEHNR and CDR2 FQNEAQ (reference sequence). Losses at the gene ends were 5 bases for V and 0 bases for J; bases not matched to a gene: 3. The CDR3 loop is CASSAGQANTGELFF. CDR3 nucleotide sequence: TGTGCCAGCAGCGCCGGACAGGCGAACACCGGGGAGCTGTTTTTT.

V is TRBV20-1 and J is TRBJ1-5; D remains unclear. The CDR3 totals 12 residues. Germline V lookup: CDR1 DFQATT, CDR2 SNEGSKA (reference sequence). The V end was cut by 3 bases, the J end by 5 bases, with 8 bases between. As DNA, the CDR3 is TGCAGTGCTAGGGGGTACGATCAGCCCCAGCATTTT. Translation gives CSARGYDQPQHF.

This clonotype was recorded a few times. The chain combines TRBV12-3 or TRBV12-4 with TRBJ1-1, with 7 bases identical to TRBD1. This CDR3 is 16 amino acids long. The V segment lost 2 bases and the J segment 4 bases; nucleotides outside the gene matches: 10. The CDR3 reads CASSLPMGTDFTEAFF. The CDR3 coding sequence is TGTGCCAGCAGTTTACCTATGGGGACAGATTTCACTGAAGCTTTCTTT.

The chain combines TRBV19 with TRBJ2-7, with 9 bases that match TRBD1. Per germline, CDR1 LNHDA and CDR2 SQIVND (reference sequence). V lost 5 bases, J lost 6 bases, and 11 bases stayed unmatched. The CDR3 loop spans 15 amino acids. CDR3 amino acids: CASSLRDRDPFEQYF. The DNA of the CDR3 is TGTGCCAGTAGTCTCCGGGACAGGGACCCCTTCGAGCAGTACTTC.

This chain connects TRBV20-1 to TRBJ2-3; D may match TRBD1 or TRBD2 (7 bases each). This CDR3 region has 13 residues. CDR1 and CDR2 (germline): DFQATT, SNEGSKA (reference sequence). V was pared by 8 bases and J by 2 bases, with 14 bases between. CDR3 in amino acids: CSSSGGATDTQYF. The CDR3, as DNA: TGCAGTTCATCAGGGGGGGCCACAGATACGCAGTATTTT.

The chain links TRBV12-3 or TRBV12-4 to TRBJ1-3; a weak D match, TRBD1 (6 bases). The CDR3 sequence is 16 residues long. Between the trimmed V and J ends, which lost 7 bases and 5 bases, there was a span of 21 bases. The CDR3 nucleotides read TGTGCCAGCACCCTTTCCGGGGGGCCTGCTCGAAACACCATATATTTT. Amino acid sequence: CASTLSGGPARNTIYF.

The V call is TRBV6-6, the J call TRBJ1-3; the D is unclear. Between the trimmed V and J ends, which lost 5 bases and 0 bases, there was a span of 17 bases. CDR3 length: 17 amino acids. Germline assignment: CDR1 MNHNY and CDR2 SVGAGI (reference sequence). CDR3 sequence reads: CASSDILTPSSGNTIYF. CDR3 nucleotides: TGTGCCAGCAGTGATATTCTAACTCCTAGCTCTGGAAACACCATATATTTT.

The rearrangement joins TRBV5-1 to TRBJ1-2, with 7 bases fitting TRBD1. The germline CDR1 and CDR2 sequences are SGHRS and YFSETQ. V was clipped by 3 bases and J by 4 bases; unmatched bases: 6. This CDR3 contains 14 residues. DNA of the CDR3: TGCGCCAGCAGCTCCGAGACAGGGAGCTATGGCTACACCTTC. Its translation: CASSSETGSYGYTF.

This clonotype appeared once. The chain has TRBV7-2 and TRBJ2-7; TRBD1 agrees at 7 bases. Germline CDR1 is SGHTA and CDR2 is FQGNSA. This CDR3 has 14 amino acids. Unmatched junction bases numbered 7, after V lost 4 bases and J lost 4 bases. The CDR3 loop is CASSSTGALYEQYF. The CDR3 DNA follows: TGTGCCAGCAGCTCCACAGGGGCGCTATACGAGCAGTACTTC.

The V gene is TRBV19, the J gene TRBJ1-1; D gene uncertain. The germline V gene has CDR1 LNHDA and CDR2 SQIVND (reference sequence). Trimming cost V 3 bases and J 2 bases, with 7 bases left between them. The CDR3 spans 13 residues. The CDR3 DNA reads TGTGCCAGTAGTATTCTCAGAAACACTGAAGCTTTCTTT. As protein: CASSILRNTEAFF.